This T cell receptor (beta chain) is from a study of blood T cell repertoires in COVID-19. In the study overall: Material from acute and convalescent COVID-19 was sourced from the United States, Italy and Spain. PBMCs, B-cell-depleted T cells, or T cells provided the cDNA or gDNA that made up the material.

As handled by the study authors: Estimated nucleated cell counts came from reference gene primer amplification. The repertoire was sequenced with immunoSEQ multiplex PCR; TCRdb's copy has only in-frame clones and lacks some. The D gene and trimming were derived from the DNA, and the V and J assignments and clone size from that table. The table includes 150,000 to 200,000 clones, roughly 80% detected once. CDR3 size: 15 residues. Between the trimmed V and J ends, which lost 2 bases and 2 bases, there was a span of 12 bases. Germline CDR1 is SGHTA and CDR2 is FQGNSA. The chain recombines TRBV7-2 with TRBJ2-5; possibly TRBD2 for D (6 bases). The sequencing input was peripheral blood. The clonotype was recovered from a woman at least 80 years old with acute or convalescent COVID-19. CDR3 loop: CASSLLAGRQETQYF. The DNA for the CDR3 is TGTGCCAGCAGCTTATTGGCGGGGCGACAAGAGACCCAGTACTTC. Variable domain in full (rest from reference TRBV7-2 and TRBJ2-5): GAGVSQSPSNKVTEKGKDVELRCDPISGHTALYWYRQSLGQGLEFLIYFQGNSAPDKSGLPSDRFSAERTGGSVSTLTIQRTQQEDSAVYLCASSLLAGRQETQYFGPGTRLLVL.